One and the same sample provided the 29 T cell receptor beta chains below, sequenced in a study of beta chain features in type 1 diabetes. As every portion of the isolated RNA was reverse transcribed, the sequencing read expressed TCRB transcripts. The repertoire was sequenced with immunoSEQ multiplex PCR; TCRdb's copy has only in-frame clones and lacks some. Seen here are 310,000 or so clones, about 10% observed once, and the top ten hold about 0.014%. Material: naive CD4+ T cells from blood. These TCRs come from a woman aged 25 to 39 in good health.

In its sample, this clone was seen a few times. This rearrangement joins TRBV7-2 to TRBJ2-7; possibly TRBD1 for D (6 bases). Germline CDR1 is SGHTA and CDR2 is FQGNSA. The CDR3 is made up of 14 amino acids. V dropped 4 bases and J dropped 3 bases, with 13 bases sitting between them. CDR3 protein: CASSSADRIYEQYF. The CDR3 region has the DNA TGTGCCAGCAGCTCCGCCGACAGGATCTACGAGCAGTACTTC.

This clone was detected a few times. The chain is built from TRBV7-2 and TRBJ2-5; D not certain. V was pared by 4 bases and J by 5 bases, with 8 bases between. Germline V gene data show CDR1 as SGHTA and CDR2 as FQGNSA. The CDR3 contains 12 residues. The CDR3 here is CASSYRLETQYF. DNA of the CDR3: TGTGCCAGCAGCTACAGATTGGAGACCCAGTACTTC.

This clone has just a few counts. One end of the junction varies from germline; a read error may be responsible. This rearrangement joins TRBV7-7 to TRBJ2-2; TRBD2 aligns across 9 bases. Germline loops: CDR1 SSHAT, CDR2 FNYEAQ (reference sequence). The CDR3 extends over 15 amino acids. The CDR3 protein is CASSSSGTNTGELFF. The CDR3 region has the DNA TGTGCTAGCAGCTCTAGCGGGACGAACACCGGGGAGCTGTTTTTT.

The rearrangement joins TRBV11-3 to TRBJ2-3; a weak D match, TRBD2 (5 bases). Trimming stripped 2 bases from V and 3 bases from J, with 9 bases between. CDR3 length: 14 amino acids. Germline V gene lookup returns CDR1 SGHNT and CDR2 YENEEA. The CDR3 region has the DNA TGTGCCAGCAGCTTAACCAGCGGAACAGATACGCAGTATTTT. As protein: CASSLTSGTDTQYF. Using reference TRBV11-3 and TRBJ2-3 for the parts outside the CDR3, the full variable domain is EAGVVQSPRYKIIEKKQPVAFWCNPISGHNTLYWYLQNLGQGPELLIRYENEEAVDDSQLPKDRFSAERLKGVDSTLKIQPAELGDSAVYLCASSLTSGTDTQYFGPGTRLTVL.

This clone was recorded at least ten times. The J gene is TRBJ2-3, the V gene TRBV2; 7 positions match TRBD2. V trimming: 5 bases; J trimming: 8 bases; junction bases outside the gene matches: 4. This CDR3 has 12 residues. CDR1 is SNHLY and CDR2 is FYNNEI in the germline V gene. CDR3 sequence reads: CASSFERGTQYF. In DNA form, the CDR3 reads TGTGCCAGCAGTTTTGAGCGGGGTACGCAGTATTTT.

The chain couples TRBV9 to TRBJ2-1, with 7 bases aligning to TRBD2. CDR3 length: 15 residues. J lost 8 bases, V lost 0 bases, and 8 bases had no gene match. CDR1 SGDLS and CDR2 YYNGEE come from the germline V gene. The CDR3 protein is CASSVVSMGGDEQFF. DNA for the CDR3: TGTGCCAGCAGCGTAGTTAGCATGGGGGGGGATGAGCAGTTCTTC.

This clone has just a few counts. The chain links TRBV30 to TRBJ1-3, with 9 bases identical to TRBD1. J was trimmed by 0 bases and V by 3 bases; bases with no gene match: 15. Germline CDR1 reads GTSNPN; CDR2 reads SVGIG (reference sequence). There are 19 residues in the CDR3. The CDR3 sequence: CAWSGHRDRVLSSGNTIYF. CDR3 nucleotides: TGTGCCTGGAGCGGCCACCGGGACAGGGTACTTAGCTCTGGAAACACCATATATTTT.

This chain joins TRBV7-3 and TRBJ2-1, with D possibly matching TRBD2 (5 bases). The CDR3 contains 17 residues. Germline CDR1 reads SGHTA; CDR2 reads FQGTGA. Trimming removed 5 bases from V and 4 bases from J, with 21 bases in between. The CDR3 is CASSTSPLGNRYNEQFF. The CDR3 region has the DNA TGTGCCAGCAGCACGAGCCCACTAGGGAACCGTTACAATGAGCAGTTCTTC.

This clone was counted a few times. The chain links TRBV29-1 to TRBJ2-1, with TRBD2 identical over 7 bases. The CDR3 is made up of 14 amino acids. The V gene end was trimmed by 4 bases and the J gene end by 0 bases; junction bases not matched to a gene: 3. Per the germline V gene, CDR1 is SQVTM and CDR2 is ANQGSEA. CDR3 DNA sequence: TGCAGCGTTGTGGGACTACGCTCCTACAATGAGCAGTTCTTC. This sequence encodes CSVVGLRSYNEQFF.

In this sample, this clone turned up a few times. Written as DNA, the CDR3 is TGCGCCAGCAGCCAAGTCGCAGGTACCGCTAACTATGGCTACACCTTC. Protein product: CASSQVAGTANYGYTF. The chain is built from TRBV4-3 and TRBJ1-2; D is unclear. The V gene lost 1 base and the J gene lost 0 bases, with 12 bases spanning the gap. The CDR3 runs 16 residues. Germline CDR1 is LGHNA and CDR2 is YSLEER.

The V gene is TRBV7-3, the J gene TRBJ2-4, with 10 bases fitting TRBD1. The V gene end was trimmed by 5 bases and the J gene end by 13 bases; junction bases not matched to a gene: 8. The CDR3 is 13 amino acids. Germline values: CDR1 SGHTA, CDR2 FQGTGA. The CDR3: CASSRDRGSEQYF. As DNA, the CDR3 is TGTGCCAGCAGCCGGGACAGGGGATCGGAACAGTACTTC.

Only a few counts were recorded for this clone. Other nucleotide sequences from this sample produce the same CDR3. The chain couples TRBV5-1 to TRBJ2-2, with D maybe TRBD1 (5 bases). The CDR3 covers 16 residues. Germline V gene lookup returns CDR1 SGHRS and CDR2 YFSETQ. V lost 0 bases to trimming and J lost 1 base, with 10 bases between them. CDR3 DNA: TGCGCCAGCAGCTTGGGAGGCAGGGAGAACACCGGGGAGCTGTTTTTT. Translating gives CASSLGGRENTGELFF.

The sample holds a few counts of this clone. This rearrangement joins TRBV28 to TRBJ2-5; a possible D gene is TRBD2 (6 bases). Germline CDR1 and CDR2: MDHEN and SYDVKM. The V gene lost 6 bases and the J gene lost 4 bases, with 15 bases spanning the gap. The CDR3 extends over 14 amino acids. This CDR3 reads CASSPGGRRETQYF. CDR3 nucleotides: TGTGCCAGCAGCCCCGGGGGACGGCGAGAGACCCAGTACTTC.

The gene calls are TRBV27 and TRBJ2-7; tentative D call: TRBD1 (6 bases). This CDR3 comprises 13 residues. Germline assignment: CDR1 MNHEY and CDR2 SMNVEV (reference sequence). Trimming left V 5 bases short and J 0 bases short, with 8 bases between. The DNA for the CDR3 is TGTGCCAGCAGTCGGGACAACTCCTACGAGCAGTACTTC. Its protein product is CASSRDNSYEQYF.

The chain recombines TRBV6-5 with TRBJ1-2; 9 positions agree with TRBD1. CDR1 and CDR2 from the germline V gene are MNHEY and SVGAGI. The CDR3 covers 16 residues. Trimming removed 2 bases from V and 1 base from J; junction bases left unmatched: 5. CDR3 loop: CASSYDGQGHNYGYTF. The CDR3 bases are TGTGCCAGCAGTTACGACGGACAGGGGCATAACTATGGCTACACCTTC.

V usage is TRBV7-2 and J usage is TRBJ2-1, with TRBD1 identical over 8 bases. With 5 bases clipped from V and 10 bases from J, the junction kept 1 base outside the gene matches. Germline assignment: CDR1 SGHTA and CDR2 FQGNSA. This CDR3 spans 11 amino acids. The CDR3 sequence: CASSRQGEQFF. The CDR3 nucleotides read TGTGCCAGCAGCCGACAGGGGGAGCAGTTCTTC.

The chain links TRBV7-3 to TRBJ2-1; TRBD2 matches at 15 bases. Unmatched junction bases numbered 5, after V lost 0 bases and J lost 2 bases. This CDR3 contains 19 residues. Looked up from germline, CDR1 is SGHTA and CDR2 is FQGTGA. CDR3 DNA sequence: TGTGCCAGCAGCTTAACGGGACTAGCGGGAGGTCTTACCTACAATGAGCAGTTCTTC. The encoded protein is CASSLTGLAGGLTYNEQFF.

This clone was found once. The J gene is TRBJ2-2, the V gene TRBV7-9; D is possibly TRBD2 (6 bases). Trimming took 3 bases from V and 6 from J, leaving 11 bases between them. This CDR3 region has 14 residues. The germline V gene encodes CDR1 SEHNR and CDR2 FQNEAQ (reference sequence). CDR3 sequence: CASSLIGTPGELFF. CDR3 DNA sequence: TGTGCCAGCAGCTTGATCGGGACTCCCGGGGAGCTGTTTTTT.

CDR3 amino acids: CASSGELAGGRETQYF. The CDR3 region has the DNA TGTGCCAGCAGCGGGGAACTAGCGGGAGGTAGGGAGACCCAGTACTTC. This chain joins TRBV5-4 and TRBJ2-5; 12 bases agree with TRBD2. Germline CDR1 is SGHNT and CDR2 is YYREEE (reference sequence). V was clipped by 4 bases and J by 5 bases; unmatched bases: 9. The CDR3 contains 16 residues.

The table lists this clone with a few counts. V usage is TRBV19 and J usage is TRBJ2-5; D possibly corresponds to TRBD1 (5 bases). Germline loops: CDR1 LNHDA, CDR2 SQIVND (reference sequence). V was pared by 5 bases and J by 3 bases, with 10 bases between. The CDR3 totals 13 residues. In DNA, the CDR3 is TGTGCCAGTAGTCTTACAGGTGAAGAGACCCAGTACTTC. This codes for CASSLTGEETQYF.

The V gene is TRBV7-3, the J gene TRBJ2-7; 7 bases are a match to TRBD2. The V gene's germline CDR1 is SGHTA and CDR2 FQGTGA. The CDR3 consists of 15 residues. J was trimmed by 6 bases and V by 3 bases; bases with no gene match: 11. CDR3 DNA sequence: TGTGCCAGCAGCTTTTCCGGGACTACAACCGGCGAGCAGTACTTC. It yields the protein CASSFSGTTTGEQYF.

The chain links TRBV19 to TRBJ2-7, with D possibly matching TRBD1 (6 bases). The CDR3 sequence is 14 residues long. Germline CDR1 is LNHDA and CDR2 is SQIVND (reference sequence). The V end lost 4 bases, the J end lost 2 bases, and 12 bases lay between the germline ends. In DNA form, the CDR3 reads TGTGCCAGTAGTACTAGCAGGGACACCTACGAGCAGTACTTC. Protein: CASSTSRDTYEQYF.

This CDR3 reads CASSEVGYEQYF. The CDR3 DNA reads as TGTGCCAGCAGTGAGGTGGGCTACGAGCAGTACTTC. This chain joins TRBV28 and TRBJ2-7; no definite D call. The CDR3 totals 12 residues. Germline CDR1 is MDHEN and CDR2 is SYDVKM. Trimming shortened V by 5 bases and J by 3 bases, and 8 bases separated the two germline ends.

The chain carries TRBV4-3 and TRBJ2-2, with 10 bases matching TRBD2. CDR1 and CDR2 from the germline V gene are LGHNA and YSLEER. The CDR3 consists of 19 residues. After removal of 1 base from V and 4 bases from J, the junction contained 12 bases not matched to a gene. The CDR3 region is CASSQVGGAGGPGTGELFF. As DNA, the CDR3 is TGCGCCAGCAGCCAAGTGGGTGGAGCGGGAGGGCCGGGCACCGGGGAGCTGTTTTTT.

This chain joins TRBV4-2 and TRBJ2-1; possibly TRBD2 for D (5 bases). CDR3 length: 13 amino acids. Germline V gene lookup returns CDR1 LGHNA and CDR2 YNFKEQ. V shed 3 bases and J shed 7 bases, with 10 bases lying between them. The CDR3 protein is CASSHGSANEQFF. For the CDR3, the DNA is TGTGCCAGCAGCCACGGTAGCGCGAATGAGCAGTTCTTC.

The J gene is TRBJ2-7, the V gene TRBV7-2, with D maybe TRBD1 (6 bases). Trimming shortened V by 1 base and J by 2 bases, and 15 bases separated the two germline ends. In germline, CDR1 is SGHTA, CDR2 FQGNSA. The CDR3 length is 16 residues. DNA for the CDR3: TGTGCCAGCAGCTTAGGCCGATCAGGGGCGGCCTACGAGCAGTACTTC. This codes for CASSLGRSGAAYEQYF.

The CDR3 loop is CASTGQGATSIHEQYF. The CDR3 region has the DNA TGTGCCAGCACCGGACAGGGGGCGACTTCAATTCACGAGCAGTACTTC. V gene TRBV28 combines with J gene TRBJ2-7, with 11 bases identical to TRBD1. The CDR3 is made up of 16 amino acids. Germline V CDR1 and CDR2: MDHEN, SYDVKM. J was trimmed by 5 bases and V by 7 bases; bases with no gene match: 13. The full variable domain, completed using reference TRBV28 and TRBJ2-7, is DVKVTQSSRYLVKRTGEKVFLECVQDMDHENMFWYRQDPGLGLRLIYFSYDVKMKEKGDIPEGYSVSREKKERFSLILESASTNQTSMYLCASTGQGATSIHEQYFGPGTRLTVT.

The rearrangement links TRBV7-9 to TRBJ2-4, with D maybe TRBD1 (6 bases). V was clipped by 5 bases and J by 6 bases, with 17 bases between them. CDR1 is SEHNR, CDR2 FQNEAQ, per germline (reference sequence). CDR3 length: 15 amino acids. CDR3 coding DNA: TGTGCCAGCAGCGTAGGGCAGGGGTTCGGAAACATTCAGTACTTC. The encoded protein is CASSVGQGFGNIQYF.

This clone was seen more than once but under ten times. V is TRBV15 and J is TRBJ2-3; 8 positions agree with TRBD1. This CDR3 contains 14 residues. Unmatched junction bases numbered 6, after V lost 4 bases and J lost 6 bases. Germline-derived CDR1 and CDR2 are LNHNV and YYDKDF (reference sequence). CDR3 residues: CATSKTGVADTQYF. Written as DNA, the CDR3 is TGTGCCACCAGCAAGACAGGGGTGGCGGATACGCAGTATTTT.